Sequencing of this TCR beta chain was carried out in a study of blood T cell repertoires in COVID-19. As for the study in general: Donors in the United States, Italy and Spain gave samples during acute or convalescent COVID-19. PBMCs, B-cell-depleted T cells, or T cells provided the cDNA or gDNA that made up the material.

In the original processing: Counts of nucleated cells, estimated from reference gene primer amplification, were obtained. Profiling relied on immunoSEQ multiplex PCR, and the TCRdb table lists in-frame clones only, not all of them. The DNA gave D and trimming, while V, J and clone size come from that table. Of 300,000 or so clones listed, around 88% are singletons. V dropped 5 bases and J dropped 3; count of bases not matched to a gene: 8. This CDR3 has 15 amino acids. CDR1 GTSNPN and CDR2 SVGIG come from the germline V gene (reference sequence). The sequenced material came from peripheral blood. This sequence was found in a woman aged 50 to 60 with acute or convalescent COVID-19. The J gene is TRBJ1-4, the V gene TRBV30; 8 nucleotides line up with TRBD1. Here the CDR3 reads CAWGQGARSNEKLFF. CDR3 DNA: TGTGCCTGGGGCCAGGGGGCGCGGTCTAATGAAAAACTGTTTTTT.